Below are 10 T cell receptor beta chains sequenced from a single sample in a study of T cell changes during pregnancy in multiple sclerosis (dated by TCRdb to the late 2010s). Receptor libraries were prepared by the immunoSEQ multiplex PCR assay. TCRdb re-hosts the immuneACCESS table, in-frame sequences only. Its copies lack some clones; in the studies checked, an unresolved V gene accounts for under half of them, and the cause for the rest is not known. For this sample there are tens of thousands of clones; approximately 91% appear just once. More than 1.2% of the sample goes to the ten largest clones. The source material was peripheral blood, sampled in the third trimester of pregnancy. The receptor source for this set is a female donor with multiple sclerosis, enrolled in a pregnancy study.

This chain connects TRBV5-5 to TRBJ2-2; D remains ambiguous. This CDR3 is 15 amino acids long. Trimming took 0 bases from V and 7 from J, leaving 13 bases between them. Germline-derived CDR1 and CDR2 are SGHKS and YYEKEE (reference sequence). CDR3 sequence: CASSLEVASGGELFF. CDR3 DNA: TGTGCCAGCAGCTTGGAAGTAGCTTCGGGCGGGGAGCTGTTTTTT.

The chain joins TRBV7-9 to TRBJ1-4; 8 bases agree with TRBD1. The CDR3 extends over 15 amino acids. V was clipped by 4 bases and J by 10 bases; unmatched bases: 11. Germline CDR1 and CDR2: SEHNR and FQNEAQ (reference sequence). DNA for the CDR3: TGTGCCAGCAGCTGGAACAGGGGGGAGATGAGAAAACTGTTTTTT. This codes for CASSWNRGEMRKLFF.

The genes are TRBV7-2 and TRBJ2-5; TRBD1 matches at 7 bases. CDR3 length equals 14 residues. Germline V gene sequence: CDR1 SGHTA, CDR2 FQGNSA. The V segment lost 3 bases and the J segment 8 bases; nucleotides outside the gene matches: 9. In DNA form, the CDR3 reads TGTGCCAGCAGCTTTTTAGGGGGCGAGCGAACCCAGTACTTC. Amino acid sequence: CASSFLGGERTQYF.

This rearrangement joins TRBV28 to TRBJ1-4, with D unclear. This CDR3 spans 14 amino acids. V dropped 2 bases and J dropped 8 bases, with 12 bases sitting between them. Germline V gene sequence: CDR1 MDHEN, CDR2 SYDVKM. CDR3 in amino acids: CASSLRGDYEKLFF. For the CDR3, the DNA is TGTGCCAGCAGTTTACGGGGAGACTACGAAAAACTGTTTTTT.

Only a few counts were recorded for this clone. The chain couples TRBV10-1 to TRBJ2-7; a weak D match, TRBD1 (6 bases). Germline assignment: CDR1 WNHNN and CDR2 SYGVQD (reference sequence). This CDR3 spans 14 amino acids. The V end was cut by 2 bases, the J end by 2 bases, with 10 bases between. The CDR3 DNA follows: TGCGCCAGCAGTGAGACAGGGACGACCTACGAGCAGTACTTC. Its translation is CASSETGTTYEQYF.

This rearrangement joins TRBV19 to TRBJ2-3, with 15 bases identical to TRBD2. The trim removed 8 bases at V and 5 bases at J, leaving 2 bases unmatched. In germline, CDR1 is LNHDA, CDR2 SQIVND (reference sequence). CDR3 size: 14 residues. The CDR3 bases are TGTGCCAGTGGGACTAGCGGGGGGCAAGATACGCAGTATTTT. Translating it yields CASGTSGGQDTQYF. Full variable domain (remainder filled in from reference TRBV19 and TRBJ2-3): DGGITQSPKYLFRKEGQNVTLSCEQNLNHDAMYWYRQDPGQGLRLIYYSQIVNDFQKGDIAEGYSVSREKKESFPLTVTSAQKNPTAFYLCASGTSGGQDTQYFGPGTRLTVL.

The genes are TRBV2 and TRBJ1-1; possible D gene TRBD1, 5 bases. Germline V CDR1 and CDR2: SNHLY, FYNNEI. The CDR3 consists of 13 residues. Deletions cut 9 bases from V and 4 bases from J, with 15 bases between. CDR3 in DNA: TGTGCCAGATCCAGGGAAAGGGCCACTGAAGCTTTCTTT. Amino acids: CARSRERATEAFF.

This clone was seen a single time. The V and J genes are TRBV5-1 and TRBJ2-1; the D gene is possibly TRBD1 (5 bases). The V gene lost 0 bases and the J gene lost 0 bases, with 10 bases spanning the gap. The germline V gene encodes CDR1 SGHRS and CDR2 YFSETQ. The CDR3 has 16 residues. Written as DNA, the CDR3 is TGCGCCAGCAGCTTGGGACAGTCAAGCTCCTACAATGAGCAGTTCTTC. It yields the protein CASSLGQSSSYNEQFF.

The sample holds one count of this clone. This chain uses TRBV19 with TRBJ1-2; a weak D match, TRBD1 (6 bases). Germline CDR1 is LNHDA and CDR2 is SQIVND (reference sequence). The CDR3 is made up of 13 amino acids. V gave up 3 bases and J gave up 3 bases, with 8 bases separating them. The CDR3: CASSISGDYGYTF. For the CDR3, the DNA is TGTGCCAGTAGTATTTCAGGGGACTATGGCTACACCTTC.

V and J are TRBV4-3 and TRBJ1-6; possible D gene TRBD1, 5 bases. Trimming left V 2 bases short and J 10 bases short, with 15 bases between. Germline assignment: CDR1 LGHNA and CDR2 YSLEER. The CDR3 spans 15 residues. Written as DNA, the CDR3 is TGCGCCAGCAGCCAATTTGACAGAATCGAATCACCCCTCCACTTT. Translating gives CASSQFDRIESPLHF.